Listed below are T cell receptor beta chains from one sample, sequenced in a study of TIL therapy for anti-PD-1-resistant metastatic lung cancer. Sequencing was performed with immunoSEQ multiplex PCR; in TCRdb, only in-frame clones are kept and a portion is missing. The sample consists of 50,000 to 60,000 clones, 55% to 75% of them appearing once. Sequencing used tumor tissue, obtained at baseline. Source of these receptors: a person aged 25-85 years with non-small cell lung cancer. The CDR3 runs from the conserved cysteine through the conserved F or W. A D gene is named only where the DNA matches it firmly. Clone size, where shown, is once, few, many, or a class for clones that have expanded.

j_call d_call v_call clone_size cdr3_aa cdr3_nt
TRBJ2-7 TRBD2 TRBV11-1 . CASSFGLAGSYEQYF TGTGCCAGCAGCTTCGGACTAGCGGGCTCCTACGAGCAGTACTTC
TRBJ2-3 TRBD2 TRBV19 . CASSIAGGDDTQYF TGTGCCAGTAGTATCGCGGGAGGCGACGATACGCAGTATTTT
TRBJ2-1 TRBD2 TRBV6-1 . CASSIRGGNEQFF TGTGCCAGCAGCATCCGGGGGGGCAATGAGCAGTTCTTC
TRBJ2-5 TRBD1 TRBV28 . CASSLRGTGQETQYF TGTGCCAGCAGTTTAAGGGGGACAGGTCAAGAGACCCAGTACTTC
TRBJ2-3 TRBD2 TRBV5-6 . CASSGLAGPGSTDTQYF TGTGCCAGCAGTGGACTAGCGGGGCCGGGTAGCACAGATACGCAGTATTTT
TRBJ2-2 . TRBV6-6 . CASSSDQGTGELFF TGTGCCAGCAGTTCCGACCAGGGCACCGGGGAGCTGTTTTTT
TRBJ2-4 . TRBV5-5 . CASSLDAGLTIAKNIQYF TGTGCCAGCAGCTTGGACGCAGGCCTCACCATAGCCAAAAACATTCAGTACTTC
TRBJ2-7 . TRBV4-1 . CASSQWREQYF TGCGCCAGCAGCCAATGGAGGGAGCAGTACTTC
TRBJ2-1 . TRBV2 . CASKAGSDYNEQFF TGTGCCAGCAAAGCGGGTTCGGATTACAATGAGCAGTTCTTC
TRBJ1-1 . TRBV15 . CATSREGTGLTEAFF TGTGCCACCAGCAGGGAGGGAACAGGGCTCACTGAAGCTTTCTTT
TRBJ2-7 . TRBV19 few CASSIGEAYEQYF TGTGCCAGTAGTATAGGGGAGGCCTACGAGCAGTACTTC
TRBJ1-2 . TRBV19 . CASLGVPYGYTF TGTGCCAGTCTCGGGGTACCCTATGGCTACACCTTC
TRBJ2-3 . TRBV9 . CASSVVDAGTQYF TGTGCCAGCAGCGTAGTAGACGCGGGTACGCAGTATTTT
TRBJ1-6 TRBD1 TRBV19 . CASRRTGVGNSPLHF TGTGCCAGTAGGAGGACAGGGGTCGGAAATTCACCCCTCCACTTT
TRBJ2-3 . TRBV11-2 few CASSLAGGLPNTQYF TGTGCCAGCAGCTTAGCGGGGGGCCTCCCAAATACGCAGTATTTT
TRBJ1-2 TRBD1 TRBV6-4 . CASSGQGLGGYTF TGTGCCAGCAGCGGACAGGGCCTAGGTGGCTACACCTTC
TRBJ2-7 TRBD1 TRBV5-4 . CASSLVGQGEQYF TGTGCCAGCAGCTTGGTGGGACAGGGGGAGCAGTACTTC
TRBJ2-1 TRBD2 TRBV4-3 once CASSQGRAGGLDEQFF TGCGCCAGCAGCCAGGGACGAGCGGGAGGTCTGGATGAGCAGTTCTTC
TRBJ2-2 . TRBV10-3 . CASSEYITNTGELFF TGTGCCAGCAGTGAGTACATAACGAACACCGGGGAGCTGTTTTTT
TRBJ2-1 . TRBV28 . CASSLPAGQIYNEQFF TGTGCCAGCAGTTTACCTGCGGGACAGATATACAATGAGCAGTTCTTC
TRBJ2-2 . TRBV6-1 . CASSETLGDTGELFF TGTGCCAGCAGTGAAACGTTAGGGGACACCGGGGAGCTGTTTTTT